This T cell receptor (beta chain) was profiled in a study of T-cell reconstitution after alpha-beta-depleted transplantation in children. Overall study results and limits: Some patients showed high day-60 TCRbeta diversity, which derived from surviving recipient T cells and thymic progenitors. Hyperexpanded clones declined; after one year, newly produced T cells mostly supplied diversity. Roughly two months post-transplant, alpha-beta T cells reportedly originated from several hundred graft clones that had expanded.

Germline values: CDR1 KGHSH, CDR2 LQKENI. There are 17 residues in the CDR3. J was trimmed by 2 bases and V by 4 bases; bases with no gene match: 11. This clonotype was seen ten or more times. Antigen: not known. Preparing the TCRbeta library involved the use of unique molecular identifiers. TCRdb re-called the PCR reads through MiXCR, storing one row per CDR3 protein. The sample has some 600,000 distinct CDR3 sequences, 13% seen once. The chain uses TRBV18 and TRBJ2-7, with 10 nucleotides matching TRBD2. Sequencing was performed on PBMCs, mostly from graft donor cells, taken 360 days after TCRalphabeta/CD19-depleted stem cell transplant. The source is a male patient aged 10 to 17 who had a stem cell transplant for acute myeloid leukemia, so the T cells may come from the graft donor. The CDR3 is CASSLSGLAHITYEQYF. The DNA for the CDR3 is TGTGCCAGCTCACTCTCGGGACTAGCGCATATTACCTACGAGCAGTACTTC.